Each of the 26 T cell receptor beta chains below was sequenced from the same sample in a study of CD8 T cells in Susac syndrome. Random-hexamer reverse transcription was applied to roughly 0.5 to 1 ug RNA. TCRdb analysed the immunoSEQ multiplex PCR reads with MiXCR anew, one entry per CDR3 protein. The table lists 200,000 to 300,000 distinct CDR3 sequences, 90% to 96% of them singletons. The material sequenced was CD4+ T cells from PBMCs. These receptors all stem from a human donor with Susac syndrome.

The V and J genes are TRBV12-3 or TRBV12-4 and TRBJ2-7, with TRBD1 matching over 8 bases. Trimming removed 5 bases from V and 6 bases from J; junction bases left unmatched: 3. The CDR3 has 12 residues. The CDR3 sequence: CASSRQGSEQYF. The CDR3 DNA is TGTGCCAGCAGTCGACAGGGGAGCGAGCAGTACTTC.

This clonotype was seen just once. The chain employs TRBV18 and TRBJ2-1; TRBD2 matches at 7 bases. V lost 1 base, J lost 6 bases, and 6 bases stayed unmatched. The length of the CDR3 is 15 residues. CDR1 is KGHSH, CDR2 LQKENI, per germline. The CDR3 DNA sequence: TGTGCCAGCTCACCACGTGGGAGGGCCAGCAATGAGCAGTTCTTC. It yields the protein CASSPRGRASNEQFF.

The chain links TRBV6-5 to TRBJ1-3, with D unresolved. This CDR3 spans 14 amino acids. Trimming shortened V by 7 bases and J by 0 bases, and 10 bases separated the two germline ends. Germline V gene data show CDR1 as MNHEY and CDR2 as SVGAGI. CDR3 sequence: CASKNQNSGNTIYF. The CDR3 bases are TGTGCCAGCAAGAATCAAAACTCTGGAAACACCATATATTTT.

The chain combines TRBV29-1 with TRBJ2-2; maybe TRBD2 (6 bases). The CDR3 runs to 18 residues. V dropped 6 bases and J dropped 1 base, with 24 bases sitting between them. Germline assignment: CDR1 SQVTM and CDR2 ANQGSEA. This CDR3 reads CSVRPFSSGLLNTGELFF. The CDR3 DNA sequence: TGCAGCGTGAGGCCTTTTTCGTCGGGACTTTTGAACACCGGGGAGCTGTTTTTT.

This CDR3 reads CASSPRSARKDEAFF. CDR3 DNA sequence: TGTGCCAGCTCACCAAGAAGTGCCCGAAAAGATGAAGCTTTCTTT. The V call is TRBV18, the J call TRBJ1-1; D ambiguous. Germline values: CDR1 KGHSH, CDR2 LQKENI. The CDR3 contains 15 residues. V lost 2 bases, J lost 7 bases, and 17 bases lay in between.

This sequence joins TRBV9 and TRBJ1-3; no clear D. V gave up 3 bases and J gave up 1 base, with 11 bases separating them. Germline V CDR1 and CDR2: SGDLS, YYNGEE. The CDR3 runs 15 residues. The CDR3 here is CASSASTRSGNTIYF. Here the CDR3 DNA reads TGTGCCAGCAGCGCCTCAACGCGGTCTGGAAACACCATATATTTT.

The V call is TRBV7-9, the J call TRBJ2-1, with D unclear. The CDR3 extends over 12 amino acids. V was clipped by 2 bases and J by 9 bases, with 8 bases between them. The germline V gene has CDR1 SEHNR and CDR2 FQNEAQ (reference sequence). Here the CDR3 reads CASSLRGIEQFF. The CDR3 bases are TGTGCCAGCAGCTTACGTGGGATTGAGCAGTTCTTC.

V usage is TRBV28 and J usage is TRBJ1-5, with 7 bases matching TRBD1. CDR1 is MDHEN, CDR2 SYDVKM, per germline. The CDR3 covers 17 residues. With V trimmed by 5 bases and J by 6 bases, 16 bases remained unmatched. Here the CDR3 reads CASSHNRGFTVSQPQHF. CDR3 nucleotide sequence: TGTGCCAGCAGTCACAACAGGGGTTTCACGGTTAGTCAGCCCCAGCATTTT.

The rearrangement joins TRBV7-2 to TRBJ2-7; 9 positions agree with TRBD1. The CDR3 is 14 amino acids. Trimming cost V 5 bases and J 7 bases; bases outside gene matches: 9. Germline values: CDR1 SGHTA, CDR2 FQGNSA. As DNA, the CDR3 is TGTGCCAGCAGCAAGGCGGGACAGGGTCTTGAGCAGTACTTC. The encoded protein is CASSKAGQGLEQYF.

This clonotype was recorded once. The rearrangement joins TRBV7-2 to TRBJ2-3, with a weak D call TRBD2 (6 bases). From germline, CDR1 is SGHTA and CDR2 FQGNSA. Deletions cut 1 base from V and 4 bases from J, with 15 bases between. This CDR3 comprises 16 residues. CDR3 protein: CASSLEGTARPDTQYF. The CDR3 DNA is TGTGCCAGCAGCTTAGAGGGGACTGCAAGACCAGATACGCAGTATTTT. Drawing the rest from reference TRBV7-2 and TRBJ2-3, the complete variable domain is GAGVSQSPSNKVTEKGKDVELRCDPISGHTALYWYRQSLGQGLEFLIYFQGNSAPDKSGLPSDRFSAERTGGSVSTLTIQRTQQEDSAVYLCASSLEGTARPDTQYFGPGTRLTVL.

The CDR3: CASSPGLRDTQYF. Written as DNA, the CDR3 is TGTGCCAGCAGCCCGGGACTGAGAGATACGCAGTATTTT. The chain joins TRBV3-1 to TRBJ2-3, with a tentative D call TRBD2 (6 bases). The germline V gene has CDR1 LGHDT and CDR2 YNNKEL (reference sequence). Trimming left V 4 bases short and J 5 bases short, with 10 bases between. The CDR3 consists of 13 residues.

The count of this clonotype is one. The J gene is TRBJ2-2, the V gene TRBV9, with no clear D. From germline, CDR1 is SGDLS and CDR2 YYNGEE. CDR3 length equals 14 residues. Trimming cost V 4 bases and J 5 bases, with 12 bases left between them. CDR3 sequence (DNA): TGTGCCAGCAGCACCCGGACCGGAACCGGGGAGCTGTTTTTT. Translated: CASSTRTGTGELFF.

The chain combines TRBV5-4 with TRBJ1-1; no definite D call. This CDR3 is 13 amino acids long. Germline loops: CDR1 SGHNT, CDR2 YYREEE (reference sequence). V shed 1 base and J shed 10 bases, with 14 bases lying between them. The CDR3 region has the DNA TGTGCCAGCAGCTTGACCGACCATTCACGAGCTTTCTTT. It specifies CASSLTDHSRAFF.

The rearrangement uses TRBV9 and TRBJ2-1, with 8 bases identical to TRBD2. V lost 3 bases and J lost 7; bases outside the gene matches: 6. Germline loops: CDR1 SGDLS, CDR2 YYNGEE. There are 14 residues in the CDR3. The CDR3 loop is CASSASGYGNEQFF. The CDR3 DNA sequence: TGTGCCAGCAGCGCTAGCGGGTATGGGAATGAGCAGTTCTTC.

V and J are TRBV28 and TRBJ2-7, with 8 bases aligning to TRBD1. Trimming removed 6 bases from V and 4 bases from J; junction bases left unmatched: 11. The CDR3 totals 15 residues. CDR1 is MDHEN and CDR2 is SYDVKM in the germline V gene. The CDR3 region has the DNA TGTGCCAGCAGCGTCATAGGACAGGGAGATTACGAGCAGTACTTC. The encoded protein is CASSVIGQGDYEQYF.

The V call is TRBV14, the J call TRBJ2-1; 11 bases align to TRBD2. The CDR3 runs to 15 residues. CDR1 is SGHDN, CDR2 FVKESK, per germline. V gave up 4 bases and J gave up 2 bases; unmatched junction bases: 1. DNA for the CDR3: TGTGCCAGCAGCCCGGGACTAGCGGCCTACAATGAGCAGTTCTTC. This gives the protein CASSPGLAAYNEQFF. Full variable domain (outside the CDR3, taken from reference TRBV14 and TRBJ2-1): EAGVTQFPSHSVIEKGQTVTLRCDPISGHDNLYWYRRVMGKEIKFLLHFVKESKQDESGMPNNRFLAERTGGTYSTLKVQPAELEDSGVYFCASSPGLAAYNEQFFGPGTRLTVL.

The sample holds one count of this clonotype. This chain's CDR3 is CSVEDEAGGVKLFF. DNA for the CDR3: TGCAGCGTTGAAGATGAGGCAGGGGGCGTAAAACTGTTTTTT. This chain uses TRBV29-1 with TRBJ1-4, with 8 bases that match TRBD1. The V and J ends lost 0 bases and 10 bases, in that order; junction bases with no gene match: 7. CDR1 SQVTM and CDR2 ANQGSEA come from the germline V gene. This CDR3 has 14 residues.

V and J are TRBV25-1 and TRBJ2-3; D remains ambiguous. Trimming shortened V by 6 bases and J by 6 bases, and 16 bases separated the two germline ends. The CDR3 spans 14 residues. The germline gives CDR1 MGHDK, CDR2 SYGVNS. In DNA form, the CDR3 reads TGTGCCAGCAGGGATTATCGGACGTTCGATACGCAGTATTTT. Protein: CASRDYRTFDTQYF.

The V gene is TRBV30, the J gene TRBJ2-7; TRBD2 matches 8 bases. Trimming removed 1 base from V and 1 base from J; junction bases left unmatched: 3. The V gene's germline CDR1 is GTSNPN and CDR2 SVGIG (reference sequence). There are 14 residues in the CDR3. CDR3 residues: CAWSDPGGSYEQYF. CDR3 nucleotide sequence: TGTGCCTGGAGTGACCCGGGAGGGTCCTACGAGCAGTACTTC.

The gene calls are TRBV28 and TRBJ2-1; D possibly uses TRBD1 or TRBD2 (5 bases each). Germline CDR1 and CDR2: MDHEN and SYDVKM. Trimming removed 7 bases from V and 10 bases from J, with 17 bases in between. The CDR3 runs 13 residues. CDR3 residues: CASTPLGPREQFF. DNA for the CDR3: TGTGCCAGCACCCCTCTGGGACCAAGAGAGCAGTTCTTC.

This CDR3 is CASSSGREGDKQFF. DNA for the CDR3: TGCGCCAGCAGCTCGGGACGGGAAGGGGATAAGCAGTTCTTC. The chain couples TRBV5-1 to TRBJ2-1; TRBD1 or TRBD2 may be the D gene (5 bases each). V shed 3 bases and J shed 11 bases, with 18 bases lying between them. Per the germline V gene, CDR1 is SGHRS and CDR2 is YFSETQ. The CDR3 length is 14 residues. Full variable domain (missing parts from reference TRBV5-1 and TRBJ2-1): KAGVTQTPRYLIKTRGQQVTLSCSPISGHRSVSWYQQTPGQGLQFLFEYFSETQRNKGNFPGRFSGRQFSNSRSEMNVSTLELGDSALYLCASSSGREGDKQFFGPGTRLTVL.

J is TRBJ2-1 and V is TRBV20-1, with 13 bases lining up with TRBD2. Germline V lookup: CDR1 DFQATT, CDR2 SNEGSKA (reference sequence). Trimming took 2 bases from V and 7 from J; bases not matched to a gene: 8. The CDR3 contains 16 residues. The CDR3 region has the DNA TGCAGTGCTAGACCCTCCGGACTAGCGGGAGTGAATGAGCAGTTCTTC. Its protein is CSARPSGLAGVNEQFF.

The chain links TRBV30 to TRBJ1-1; D perhaps matches TRBD1 (5 bases). Per the germline V gene, CDR1 is GTSNPN and CDR2 is SVGIG (reference sequence). Trimming removed 4 bases at V and 1 base at J, with 13 bases between. CDR3 length: 14 residues. The CDR3 is CAWTPGGKNTEAFF. The CDR3 DNA follows: TGTGCCTGGACCCCGGGGGGAAAGAACACTGAAGCTTTCTTT. Filled out from reference TRBV30 and TRBJ1-1, the complete variable domain reads SQTIHQWPATLVQPVGSPLSLECTVEGTSNPNLYWYRQAAGRGLQLLFYSVGIGQISSEVPQNLSASRPQDRQFILSSKKLLLSDSGFYLCAWTPGGKNTEAFFGQGTRLTVV.

The chain recombines TRBV11-2 with TRBJ2-5, with 8 bases lining up with TRBD1. The germline V gene has CDR1 SGHAT and CDR2 FQNNGV. Unmatched junction bases numbered 11, after V lost 4 bases and J lost 4 bases. This CDR3 spans 16 amino acids. The CDR3 nucleotides read TGTGCCAGCAGCTCCCGCCCCCCAGGACAGGGAGAGACCCAGTACTTC. It is translated as CASSSRPPGQGETQYF.

This clonotype was observed a single time. The chain recombines TRBV7-9 with TRBJ1-5; D gene uncertain. V dropped 5 bases and J dropped 9 bases, with 14 bases sitting between them. Germline V CDR1 and CDR2: SEHNR, FQNEAQ (reference sequence). The CDR3 is 13 residues long. The CDR3 sequence: CASSQSQTVPQHF. CDR3 nucleotide sequence: TGTGCCAGCAGCCAATCCCAGACGGTGCCCCAGCATTTT.

The genes are TRBV20-1 and TRBJ2-7; unclear D gene. The CDR3 consists of 13 residues. Germline V gene data show CDR1 as DFQATT and CDR2 as SNEGSKA (reference sequence). V was cut by 1 base and J by 5 bases, with 12 bases left in between. This CDR3 reads CSARAPLANEQYF. The CDR3, as DNA: TGCAGTGCTAGAGCTCCCTTGGCGAACGAGCAGTACTTC.